These 27 T cell receptor beta chains share one sample of origin, sequenced in a study of cytomegalovirus exposure and HLA in healthy donors. Amplification used 60 Vbeta primers and 13 Jbeta primers. TCRdb keeps only in-frame clones here, not all; method: immunoSEQ multiplex PCR. The repertoire consists of around 58,000 clones, with 77% occurring once and the leading ten covering around 2.5%. Sequenced material: PBMCs. The receptors were sampled from a female donor in good health and CMV-seronegative.

V usage is TRBV5-1 and J usage is TRBJ2-5; D possibly corresponds to TRBD2 (5 bases). The CDR3 runs to 14 residues. V was trimmed by 4 bases and J by 4 bases, leaving 14 bases between them. From germline, CDR1 is SGHRS and CDR2 YFSETQ. CDR3 residues: CASSPEAVAETQYF. The CDR3 DNA is TGCGCCAGCAGCCCGGAGGCGGTTGCAGAGACCCAGTACTTC.

This chain links TRBV18 with TRBJ2-1, with 9 bases lining up with TRBD1. The germline gives CDR1 KGHSH, CDR2 LQKENI. The V gene end was trimmed by 2 bases and the J gene end by 8 bases; junction bases not matched to a gene: 10. This CDR3 is built from 16 residues. In nucleotides, the CDR3 is TGTGCCAGCTCACCAGGGTCAGGACAGGGGCTCCATGAGCAGTTCTTC. Its translation: CASSPGSGQGLHEQFF.

This chain uses TRBV5-6 with TRBJ1-2; a possible D gene is TRBD1 (5 bases). Germline CDR1 and CDR2: SGHDT and YYEEEE. Trimming stripped 2 bases from V and 4 bases from J, with 12 bases between. The CDR3 totals 14 residues. This CDR3 reads CASSFDSLPYGYTF. CDR3 in DNA: TGTGCCAGCAGCTTCGACAGCTTACCCTATGGCTACACCTTC. Full variable domain (outside the CDR3, taken from reference TRBV5-6 and TRBJ1-2): DAGVTQSPTHLIKTRGQQVTLRCSPKSGHDTVSWYQQALGQGPQFIFQYYEEEERQRGNFPDRFSGHQFPNYSSELNVNALLLGDSALYLCASSFDSLPYGYTFGSGTRLTVV.

J is TRBJ2-7 and V is TRBV19, with a tentative D call TRBD1 (6 bases). This CDR3 comprises 14 residues. CDR1 is LNHDA and CDR2 is SQIVND in the germline V gene (reference sequence). V was clipped by 5 bases and J by 0 bases, with 11 bases between them. The CDR3 here is CASSPWTDSYEQYF. The CDR3 coding sequence is TGTGCCAGTAGTCCGTGGACAGACTCCTACGAGCAGTACTTC.

This clone turned up a few times. The chain joins TRBV28 to TRBJ2-7, with D maybe TRBD2 (6 bases). CDR1 and CDR2 (germline): MDHEN, SYDVKM. The CDR3 totals 13 residues. Trimming shortened V by 5 bases and J by 5 bases, and 13 bases separated the two germline ends. This CDR3 is CASSAGGIDEQYF. The CDR3 region has the DNA TGTGCCAGCAGTGCTGGGGGGATCGACGAGCAGTACTTC.

The V and J genes are TRBV4-2 and TRBJ1-2; TRBD1 might be the D (6 bases). CDR1 is LGHNA, CDR2 YNFKEQ, per germline. V lost 0 bases and J 4 bases, leaving 15 bases between the germline ends. The CDR3 has 16 amino acids. The CDR3 region is CASSQDIRGELYGYTF. DNA for the CDR3: TGTGCCAGCAGCCAAGATATCAGGGGTGAACTCTATGGCTACACCTTC.

This clone has only a few counts. This chain joins TRBV19 and TRBJ2-1, with TRBD2 identical over 11 bases. The CDR3 has 13 amino acids. The germline CDR1 and CDR2 sequences are LNHDA and SQIVND (reference sequence). The trim removed 10 bases at V and 9 bases at J, leaving 8 bases unmatched. The CDR3 loop reads CAIAGLAGGEQFF. The CDR3 bases are TGTGCCATAGCCGGGCTAGCGGGAGGTGAGCAGTTCTTC.

The rearrangement uses TRBV18 and TRBJ1-6, with D possibly TRBD1 on 5 matching bases. Germline lookup yields CDR1 KGHSH and CDR2 LQKENI. Trimming cost V 0 bases and J 9 bases, with 15 bases left between them. This CDR3 comprises 16 residues. The CDR3 loop reads CASSPPRPGGPSPLHF. CDR3 nucleotides: TGTGCCAGCTCACCACCGCGCCCCGGGGGTCCTTCACCCCTCCACTTT.

The chain couples TRBV6-8 to TRBJ2-7; 7 bases fit TRBD1. Germline CDR1 reads MNHGY; CDR2 reads SAAAGT. Trimming removed 6 bases from V and 1 base from J; junction bases left unmatched: 15. There are 17 residues in the CDR3. CDR3 DNA: TGTGCCAGCAGATTGCCAGCAAGACAGGGTTGGTCCTACGAGCAGTACTTC. Protein: CASRLPARQGWSYEQYF.

The chain combines TRBV6-1 with TRBJ2-3; D is uncertain. Germline V CDR1 and CDR2: MNHNS, SASEGT. The CDR3 sequence is 14 residues long. The V end was cut by 5 bases, the J end by 4 bases, with 13 bases between. In DNA, the CDR3 is TGTGCCAGCAGTCGATCAGGTAGTGCAGATACGCAGTATTTT. Its protein product is CASSRSGSADTQYF.

This clone was counted a single time. The rearrangement joins TRBV7-2 to TRBJ2-5; TRBD2 matches at 7 bases. Trimming removed 6 bases from V and 9 bases from J; junction bases left unmatched: 16. This CDR3 is 15 amino acids long. Germline lookup yields CDR1 SGHTA and CDR2 FQGNSA. CDR3 loop: CASSPSAPGGGAQYF. In DNA form, the CDR3 reads TGTGCCAGCAGTCCTAGCGCGCCGGGGGGTGGGGCCCAGTACTTC.

This clone appeared a single time. The chain has TRBV11-2 and TRBJ1-3; the D gene is possibly TRBD1 (5 bases). Germline CDR1 and CDR2: SGHAT and FQNNGV. V was shortened by 5 bases and J by 2 bases, with 16 bases between the two germline ends. This CDR3 comprises 16 residues. The CDR3 DNA follows: TGTGCCAGCAGCCCTCTTGGGGCACTTACTGGAAACACCATATATTTT. It encodes CASSPLGALTGNTIYF.

The chain is built from TRBV7-9 and TRBJ1-6; 7 nucleotides match TRBD1. Trimming cost V 1 base and J 6 bases; bases outside gene matches: 6. This CDR3 comprises 16 residues. Germline V CDR1 and CDR2: SEHNR, FQNEAQ (reference sequence). CDR3: CASSLVGGTVNSPLHF. DNA of the CDR3: TGTGCCAGCAGCTTAGTAGGGGGGACAGTTAATTCACCCCTCCACTTT.

The chain uses TRBV6-5 and TRBJ2-7; D perhaps matches TRBD2 (6 bases). The CDR3 sequence is 14 residues long. The V end lost 5 bases, the J end lost 4 bases, and 15 bases lay between the germline ends. Per germline, CDR1 MNHEY and CDR2 SVGAGI. The CDR3: CASSQNGGRYEQYF. The CDR3 coding sequence is TGTGCCAGCAGTCAAAACGGAGGGAGATACGAGCAGTACTTC.

The table lists this clone with a few counts. The rearrangement links TRBV7-2 to TRBJ2-7, with TRBD2 matching over 11 bases. The V segment lost 5 bases and the J segment 6 bases; nucleotides outside the gene matches: 3. The CDR3 runs 13 residues. Germline lookup yields CDR1 SGHTA and CDR2 FQGNSA. The CDR3 reads CASSTTSGGEQYF. DNA of the CDR3: TGTGCCAGCAGCACAACTAGCGGGGGCGAGCAGTACTTC.

The rearrangement joins TRBV6-5 to TRBJ2-7; possibly TRBD1 for D (7 bases). The V gene lost 5 bases and the J gene lost 7 bases, with 21 bases spanning the gap. The CDR3 has 15 amino acids. In germline, CDR1 is MNHEY, CDR2 SVGAGI. The CDR3 nucleotides read TGTGCCAGCAGTCGGGGGCCCCACACAGGGGCGGAGCAGTACTTC. This sequence encodes CASSRGPHTGAEQYF.

This chain uses TRBV5-4 with TRBJ2-1; 16 nucleotides line up with TRBD2. Germline lookup yields CDR1 SGHNT and CDR2 YYREEE (reference sequence). The CDR3 sequence is 16 residues long. The junction had 6 bases not matched to a gene; V was cut back by 3 bases and J by 9 bases. This CDR3 is CASSSGTSGRAGEQFF. The CDR3 DNA is TGTGCCAGCAGCTCCGGGACTAGCGGGAGGGCCGGTGAGCAGTTCTTC.

The chain uses TRBV4-2 and TRBJ2-1, with 12 bases aligning to TRBD2. Germline trimming cut 4 bases from V and 4 bases from J; bases unmatched to any gene: 14. Germline CDR1 and CDR2: LGHNA and YNFKEQ. This CDR3 region has 19 residues. CDR3 DNA: TGTGCCAGCAGCCTCAGAGCGGCTAGCGGGGGGGCAGGATACAATGAGCAGTTCTTC. The encoded protein is CASSLRAASGGAGYNEQFF.

Only a few counts were recorded for this clone. The CDR3 is CASRPTPGETQYF. Here the CDR3 DNA reads TGTGCCAGCAGGCCTACCCCGGGGGAGACCCAGTACTTC. The chain uses TRBV7-2 and TRBJ2-5; a possible D gene is TRBD2 (5 bases). The CDR3 runs to 13 residues. Per germline, CDR1 SGHTA and CDR2 FQGNSA. Trimming stripped 6 bases from V and 5 bases from J, with 13 bases between. The entire variable domain, with the rest obtained from reference TRBV7-2 and TRBJ2-5, is as follows: GAGVSQSPSNKVTEKGKDVELRCDPISGHTALYWYRQSLGQGLEFLIYFQGNSAPDKSGLPSDRFSAERTGGSVSTLTIQRTQQEDSAVYLCASRPTPGETQYFGPGTRLLVL.

The rearrangement links TRBV28 to TRBJ1-1; D might be TRBD1 (5 bases). The V end lost 3 bases, the J end lost 4 bases, and 36 bases lay between the germline ends. This CDR3 has 22 amino acids. The germline V gene encodes CDR1 MDHEN and CDR2 SYDVKM. For the CDR3, the DNA is TGTGCCAGCAGTTTGGCCCCGGGATGGGACCGACGGACATCCGGGAGGGGCACTGAAGCTTTCTTT. Its translation: CASSLAPGWDRRTSGRGTEAFF.

This clone is labeled as medium-sized. The rearrangement links TRBV7-6 to TRBJ2-7; unclear D gene. The CDR3 spans 13 residues. V was shortened by 3 bases and J by 3 bases, with 9 bases between the two germline ends. Germline V CDR1 and CDR2: SGHVS, FNYEAQ. The DNA for the CDR3 is TGTGCCAGCAGCTTCTCCGCAGGCTACGAGCAGTACTTC. Translating gives CASSFSAGYEQYF.

The chain uses TRBV2 and TRBJ1-1, with 8 bases matching TRBD1. V shed 5 bases and J 10 bases; nucleotides not matched to a gene: 9. The CDR3 sequence is 13 residues long. The germline V gene has CDR1 SNHLY and CDR2 FYNNEI. The chain's CDR3 is CASSSTGGDRAFF. The CDR3 coding sequence is TGTGCCAGCAGTTCTACAGGGGGGGATAGAGCTTTCTTT.

The CDR3 sequence: CASSSRGTNTEAFF. DNA of the CDR3: TGTGCCAGCAGCTCTCGGGGGACGAACACTGAAGCTTTCTTT. The chain combines TRBV7-9 with TRBJ1-1, with a possible D match to TRBD1 (5 bases). With 4 bases removed from V and 1 base from J, the gap between germline ends came to 10 bases. The germline V gene encodes CDR1 SEHNR and CDR2 FQNEAQ (reference sequence). The CDR3 runs 14 residues.

J is TRBJ1-6 and V is TRBV11-2; 9 bases match TRBD1. The germline V gene has CDR1 SGHAT and CDR2 FQNNGV. CDR3 size: 17 residues. V shed 6 bases, J shed 5 bases, and the junction held 11 bases outside the gene matches. CDR3 region: CASRTQGAGVHNSPLHF. CDR3 coding DNA: TGTGCCAGCAGGACACAGGGGGCTGGGGTCCATAATTCACCCCTCCACTTT.

The V gene is TRBV28, the J gene TRBJ1-2, with D possibly being TRBD1 (6 bases). This CDR3 is 16 amino acids long. The germline V gene has CDR1 MDHEN and CDR2 SYDVKM. V lost 5 bases and J lost 4, with 20 bases in between. The CDR3 reads CASSPLGQSLGYGYTF. CDR3 in DNA: TGTGCCAGCAGTCCGCTAGGACAGTCGCTTGGCTATGGCTACACCTTC.

The chain joins TRBV7-4 to TRBJ1-5; D remains unclear. This CDR3 has 14 residues. V lost 5 bases, J lost 6 bases, and 14 bases lay in between. Germline assignment: CDR1 SGHVT and CDR2 SQSDAQ. In nucleotides, the CDR3 is TGTGCCAGCAGCCCGATAAGGTCTAGTCAGCCCCAGCATTTT. This gives the protein CASSPIRSSQPQHF.

The J gene is TRBJ1-3, the V gene TRBV5-1; D is perhaps TRBD1 (5 bases). The CDR3 extends over 16 amino acids. From germline, CDR1 is SGHRS and CDR2 YFSETQ. Trimming took 4 bases from V and 0 from J, leaving 14 bases between them. Written as DNA, the CDR3 is TGCGCCAGCAGCGTTTTAGGGGAAAGCTCTGGAAACACCATATATTTT. It codes for CASSVLGESSGNTIYF.